This entry features one T cell receptor (beta chain) sequence. This sample is drawn from a study of blood T cell repertoires in COVID-19. Study-wide context: Samples came from the United States, Italy and Spain, spanning acute and convalescent COVID-19. T cells, B-cell-depleted T cells, or PBMCs supplied cDNA or gDNA.

Original methodology: Counts of nucleated cells, estimated from reference gene primer amplification, were obtained. Repertoires were generated with immunoSEQ multiplex PCR, while TCRdb's copy carries only in-frame clones and drops some. Clone size and the V and J calls come from that table; the DNA yielded D and trimming. The profile shows approximately 190,000 clones, 85% to 90% of them singletons. The CDR3 consists of 15 residues. The germline CDR1 and CDR2 sequences are SGHTA and FQGNSA. V was cut by 6 bases and J by 3 bases, with 15 bases left in between. This receptor was obtained from a man aged 35 to 55 with active or convalescent COVID-19. The chain links TRBV7-2 to TRBJ1-5, with unresolved D. The sequenced sample consisted of peripheral blood. CDR3 sequence: CASSTSGGTNQPQHF. The CDR3 DNA reads as TGTGCCAGCAGTACCTCGGGTGGAACCAATCAGCCCCAGCATTTT.